Following are 30 T cell receptor beta chains from one sample sequenced in a study of CD8 T cells in ankylosing spondylitis. Points from the study as a whole: Roughly eight highly homologous variants formed a TCR beta motif that appeared characteristic of ankylosing spondylitis blood.

Their antigen targets remain unknown. TCRdb ran MiXCR on the 5' RACE reads and lists one entry per CDR3 protein. Of a few hundred thousand distinct CDR3 sequences listed, roughly 17% are singletons. Sequencing was performed on blood, either unsorted or a sorted T cell fraction (not recorded which). Receptor source: a male donor with ankylosing spondylitis.

The chain employs TRBV7-2 and TRBJ1-1; weak D call: TRBD1 (5 bases). Trimming removed 3 bases at V and 6 bases at J, with 11 bases between. The CDR3 runs to 13 residues. The germline CDR1 and CDR2 sequences are SGHTA and FQGNSA. DNA for the CDR3: TGTGCCAGCAGCTTTGCAGGGACCGCTGAAGCTTTCTTT. It translates to CASSFAGTAEAFF. Together with reference TRBV7-2 and TRBJ1-1, the CDR3 gives the full variable domain: GAGVSQSPSNKVTEKGKDVELRCDPISGHTALYWYRQSLGQGLEFLIYFQGNSAPDKSGLPSDRFSAERTGGSVSTLTIQRTQQEDSAVYLCASSFAGTAEAFFGQGTRLTVV.

This clonotype was counted between two and nine times. This chain uses TRBV20-1 with TRBJ1-1; TRBD1 matches at 7 bases. The CDR3 is made up of 14 amino acids. Germline V gene data show CDR1 as DFQATT and CDR2 as SNEGSKA (reference sequence). Unmatched junction bases numbered 4, after V lost 3 bases and J lost 0 bases. CDR3 nucleotide sequence: TGCAGTGCTAGGCGGGACAGCTTGAACACTGAAGCTTTCTTT. This encodes CSARRDSLNTEAFF.

The J gene is TRBJ2-2, the V gene TRBV4-1, with 9 nucleotides matching TRBD2. Trimming at V came to 0 bases and at J to 4 bases, leaving 9 bases not matched to a gene. This CDR3 is built from 18 residues. CDR1 is MGHRA and CDR2 is YSYEKL in the germline V gene. In DNA form, the CDR3 reads TGCGCCAGCAGCCAAGATCCAAGCGGGGGGCCGGTCACCGGGGAGCTGTTTTTT. It translates to CASSQDPSGGPVTGELFF.

This clonotype has more than one count but fewer than ten. The genes are TRBV7-3 and TRBJ2-3; D might be TRBD1 (6 bases). The V end was cut by 3 bases, the J end by 3 bases, with 10 bases between. Germline V gene sequence: CDR1 SGHTA, CDR2 FQGTGA. This CDR3 is built from 14 residues. The CDR3 DNA reads as TGTGCCAGCAGCTTGGGGGCTCGGACAGATACGCAGTATTTT. Encoded protein: CASSLGARTDTQYF.

The chain recombines TRBV10-3 with TRBJ1-1; D ambiguous. From germline, CDR1 is ENHRY and CDR2 SYGVKD. This CDR3 spans 13 amino acids. The ends were cut back, 0 bases at V and 6 bases at J, with 8 bases in the middle. This chain's CDR3 is CAISESLPAEAFF. CDR3 coding DNA: TGTGCCATCAGTGAGTCGCTCCCCGCTGAAGCTTTCTTT.

There are a few counts of this clonotype. CDR3 protein: CSASTGGRTEAFF. The CDR3 DNA reads as TGCAGCGCATCAACAGGGGGACGGACTGAAGCTTTCTTT. The chain couples TRBV29-1 to TRBJ1-1, with 8 bases matching TRBD1. Germline V gives CDR1 SQVTM, CDR2 ANQGSEA. V gave up 7 bases and J gave up 5 bases; unmatched junction bases: 9. This CDR3 comprises 13 residues.

This clonotype was picked up many times. The V and J genes are TRBV12-3 or TRBV12-4 and TRBJ1-1, with D perhaps matching TRBD1 (5 bases). This CDR3 is 13 amino acids long. Trimming left V 6 bases short and J 6 bases short, with 14 bases between. Here the CDR3 DNA reads TGTGCCAGCAGCCACGGGGGGGGGTCTGAAGCTTTCTTT. It encodes CASSHGGGSEAFF.

The chain carries TRBV6-1 and TRBJ2-1; 13 bases agree with TRBD2. V gave up 5 bases and J gave up 9 bases; unmatched junction bases: 10. This CDR3 is 16 amino acids long. The germline V gene has CDR1 MNHNS and CDR2 SASEGT. CDR3 sequence (DNA): TGTGCCAGCAGTCCTCCAGGACTAGCGGGGGAGGTTGAGCAGTTCTTC. Encoded protein: CASSPPGLAGEVEQFF.

This clonotype was picked up a small number of times. The chain is built from TRBV28 and TRBJ2-7; D gene ambiguous. Germline CDR1 reads MDHEN; CDR2 reads SYDVKM. There are 12 residues in the CDR3. With 7 bases removed from V and 3 bases from J, the gap between germline ends came to 10 bases. The CDR3 region is CASTKNSYEQYF. CDR3 coding DNA: TGTGCCAGCACCAAAAACAGCTACGAGCAGTACTTC. The full variable domain, its missing parts supplied by reference TRBV28 and TRBJ2-7, is DVKVTQSSRYLVKRTGEKVFLECVQDMDHENMFWYRQDPGLGLRLIYFSYDVKMKEKGDIPEGYSVSREKKERFSLILESASTNQTSMYLCASTKNSYEQYFGPGTRLTVT.

Only a few counts were recorded for this clonotype. The rearrangement joins TRBV12-3 or TRBV12-4 to TRBJ1-2; tentatively, D is TRBD1 (6 bases). This CDR3 comprises 15 residues. V was trimmed by 6 bases and J by 4 bases, leaving 18 bases between them. CDR3 loop: CASSQKQGGPYGYTF. Written as DNA, the CDR3 is TGTGCCAGCAGCCAGAAACAGGGAGGCCCCTATGGCTACACCTTC.

This clonotype has a count of ten or more. The chain has TRBV5-1 and TRBJ1-1; perhaps TRBD1 as D (5 bases). V lost 2 bases and J lost 3, with 11 bases in between. Per germline, CDR1 SGHRS and CDR2 YFSETQ. The CDR3 covers 14 residues. The CDR3 region has the DNA TGCGCCAGCAGCTTCGTAAGGGGCTACACTGAAGCTTTCTTT. As protein: CASSFVRGYTEAFF.

V gene TRBV7-3 combines with J gene TRBJ2-7; D not certain. CDR3 length equals 13 residues. Trimming took 4 bases from V and 6 from J, leaving 13 bases between them. Germline CDR1 SGHTA, CDR2 FQGTGA. The CDR3 reads CASSYTVTSEQYF. CDR3 coding DNA: TGTGCCAGCAGCTACACAGTAACCAGCGAGCAGTACTTC.

J is TRBJ2-1 and V is TRBV20-1; TRBD1 agrees at 7 bases. Germline CDR1 is DFQATT and CDR2 is SNEGSKA (reference sequence). The CDR3 length is 14 residues. Germline trimming cut 6 bases from V and 0 bases from J; bases unmatched to any gene: 5. Here the CDR3 DNA reads TGCAGTGCCTGGGGACAGTACTCCTACAATGAGCAGTTCTTC. It yields the protein CSAWGQYSYNEQFF.

The table lists this clonotype with a few counts. The chain is built from TRBV21-1 and TRBJ1-3. TRBV21-1 is a recognized pseudogene. The CDR3 runs 18 residues. CDR3 nucleotide sequence: TGTGCCAGCAGCAAAGTGGTCCGAGGCAGTAACTCTGGAAACACCATATATTTT. Protein product: CASSKVVRGSNSGNTIYF.

This clonotype came up many times. CDR3: CATGRDAYNEQFF. As DNA, the CDR3 is TGTGCCACCGGGCGGGACGCCTACAATGAGCAGTTCTTC. The V call is TRBV15, the J call TRBJ2-1; weak D call: TRBD2 (6 bases). V lost 8 bases to trimming and J lost 2 bases, with 10 bases between them. Germline values: CDR1 LNHNV, CDR2 YYDKDF (reference sequence). CDR3 length equals 13 residues.

This clonotype was seen only a few times. The chain couples TRBV29-1 to TRBJ2-1; TRBD2 matches 7 bases. The CDR3 extends over 17 amino acids. V lost 1 base to trimming and J lost 3 bases; unmatched junction nucleotides: 12. Germline CDR1 and CDR2: SQVTM and ANQGSEA. The DNA of the CDR3 is TGCAGCGTTGAAGCCCCCCCCTCTAGCGGCCACTACAATGAGCAGTTCTTC. Amino acids: CSVEAPPSSGHYNEQFF.

The chain uses TRBV5-6 and TRBJ2-1, with 15 bases identical to TRBD2. CDR3 length: 16 amino acids. Germline V gene sequence: CDR1 SGHDT, CDR2 YYEEEE. Trimming at V came to 4 bases and at J to 7 bases, leaving 6 bases not matched to a gene. The CDR3 spells CASSGGTSGRWNEQFF. CDR3 nucleotides: TGTGCCAGCAGCGGGGGGACTAGCGGGAGGTGGAATGAGCAGTTCTTC. The full variable domain, completed using reference TRBV5-6 and TRBJ2-1, is DAGVTQSPTHLIKTRGQQVTLRCSPKSGHDTVSWYQQALGQGPQFIFQYYEEEERQRGNFPDRFSGHQFPNYSSELNVNALLLGDSALYLCASSGGTSGRWNEQFFGPGTRLTVL.

This clonotype was observed a few times. The chain employs TRBV28 and TRBJ2-7, with TRBD1 matching 8 bases. The CDR3 sequence is 14 residues long. V shed 6 bases and J 1 base; nucleotides not matched to a gene: 5. Germline V CDR1 and CDR2: MDHEN, SYDVKM. Here the CDR3 DNA reads TGTGCCAGCAGCCGGACAGGGTTATCCTACGAGCAGTACTTC. Translated: CASSRTGLSYEQYF.

This chain links TRBV7-2 with TRBJ2-2; 10 bases fit TRBD2. The germline V gene has CDR1 SGHTA and CDR2 FQGNSA. The CDR3 contains 16 residues. After removal of 5 bases from V and 1 base from J, the junction contained 4 bases not matched to a gene. The CDR3 nucleotides are TGTGCCAGCAGCACCCGGACTAGCGGGAACACCGGGGAGCTGTTTTTT. Translated: CASSTRTSGNTGELFF.

The chain has TRBV12-3 or TRBV12-4 and TRBJ2-1; TRBD2 agrees at 9 bases. V dropped 5 bases and J dropped 5; count of bases not matched to a gene: 4. The CDR3 is 14 amino acids. CDR3 protein: CASSKRLADNEQFF. CDR3 sequence (DNA): TGTGCCAGCAGTAAGAGACTAGCGGACAATGAGCAGTTCTTC.

V gene TRBV30 combines with J gene TRBJ1-2; D remains ambiguous. Trimming stripped 2 bases from V and 8 bases from J, with 15 bases between. Germline V gene lookup returns CDR1 GTSNPN and CDR2 SVGIG (reference sequence). The CDR3 has 13 amino acids. The CDR3 sequence: CAWSPPGRWGYTF. In DNA form, the CDR3 reads TGTGCCTGGAGTCCCCCCGGACGGTGGGGCTACACCTTC.

This rearrangement joins TRBV7-9 to TRBJ1-3, with 9 nucleotides matching TRBD1. There are 14 residues in the CDR3. CDR1 and CDR2 (germline): SEHNR, FQNEAQ (reference sequence). Trimming removed 7 bases from V and 4 bases from J; junction bases left unmatched: 5. The CDR3 protein is CASNRDRAGNTIYF. Written as DNA, the CDR3 is TGTGCCAGCAACCGGGACAGGGCAGGAAACACCATATATTTT.

This clonotype was seen a few times. V is TRBV4-3 and J is TRBJ2-1; TRBD2 might be the D (6 bases). CDR1 and CDR2 (germline): LGHNA, YSLEER. This CDR3 is built from 15 residues. The V gene lost 6 bases and the J gene lost 10 bases, with 22 bases spanning the gap. The CDR3 nucleotides read TGCGCCAGCAGTCTCTTGGGACTTGGGTACGGGGAGCAGTTCTTC. Encoded protein: CASSLLGLGYGEQFF.

This sequence joins TRBV12-5 and TRBJ1-4; D perhaps matches TRBD1 (6 bases). Germline values: CDR1 LGHNT, CDR2 FRNRAP. V gave up 7 bases and J gave up 2 bases, with 17 bases separating them. CDR3 size: 16 residues. The CDR3 DNA is TGTGCTAGTGCCGCGCCCGGGGGGCAGACTAATGAAAAACTGTTTTTT. Translating gives CASAAPGGQTNEKLFF.

The chain uses TRBV6-2 or TRBV6-3 and TRBJ2-5; the match to TRBD2 covers 12 bases. The germline gives CDR1 MNHEY, CDR2 SVGEGT. CDR3 length equals 15 residues. With 6 bases clipped from V and 2 bases from J, the junction kept 4 bases outside the gene matches. The CDR3 reads CASRLTSGGQETQYF. The CDR3 region has the DNA TGTGCCAGCAGACTGACTAGCGGGGGACAAGAGACCCAGTACTTC.

This sequence joins TRBV30 and TRBJ2-1; 10 bases are shared with TRBD1. Germline-derived CDR1 and CDR2 are GTSNPN and SVGIG (reference sequence). Trimming took 8 bases from V and 9 from J; bases not matched to a gene: 19. The CDR3 sequence is 16 residues long. The CDR3 bases are TGTGCCGGGGGACAGGGGCTCACTCTGGTCTTAAGTGAGCAGTTCTTC. Translating gives CAGGQGLTLVLSEQFF.

This clonotype was recorded many times. The chain has TRBV20-1 and TRBJ1-6; D remains ambiguous. Trimming took 6 bases from V and 7 from J, leaving 16 bases between them. The length of the CDR3 is 14 residues. CDR1 DFQATT and CDR2 SNEGSKA come from the germline V gene (reference sequence). CDR3 in DNA: TGCAGTGCCCCGGACGGAGGCGGCAATTCACCCCTCCACTTT. Translated: CSAPDGGGNSPLHF.

This clonotype has just a few counts. This chain links TRBV20-1 with TRBJ1-5; possibly TRBD1 for D (5 bases). Trimming removed 4 bases at V and 1 base at J, with 8 bases between. The CDR3 has 13 residues. CDR1 and CDR2 from the germline V gene are DFQATT and SNEGSKA (reference sequence). CDR3 sequence: CSATAGSNQPQHF. CDR3 DNA sequence: TGCAGTGCTACGGCAGGGAGCAATCAGCCCCAGCATTTT.

The genes are TRBV11-2 and TRBJ2-7; 7 nucleotides align to TRBD1. Trimming cost V 4 bases and J 2 bases; bases outside gene matches: 8. This CDR3 spans 15 amino acids. Germline CDR1 and CDR2: SGHAT and FQNNGV. Here the CDR3 reads CASSSQTGKTYEQYF. The CDR3 DNA reads as TGTGCCAGCAGCTCCCAGACAGGGAAGACCTACGAGCAGTACTTC.

This clonotype was seen a few times. The chain uses TRBV30 and TRBJ2-1, with 8 bases identical to TRBD2. Germline trimming cut 4 bases from V and 9 bases from J; bases unmatched to any gene: 2. Looked up from germline, CDR1 is GTSNPN and CDR2 is SVGIG (reference sequence). The CDR3 has 11 residues. CDR3 region: CAWTREVEQFF. The CDR3, as DNA: TGTGCCTGGACGCGGGAGGTTGAGCAGTTCTTC.